Below, 29 T cell receptor beta chains from the same sample are listed, as sequenced in a study of blood T cell repertoires in COVID-19. TCRdb's table, derived via immunoSEQ multiplex PCR, lists solely in-frame clones and lacks some. The sample lists under 200,000 clones; around nine tenths were seen once. The source material was peripheral blood. Source of these receptors: a man aged 35 to 55 with active or convalescent COVID-19.

The J gene is TRBJ1-2, the V gene TRBV27; weak D call: TRBD1 (5 bases). V shed 6 bases and J shed 5 bases, with 19 bases lying between them. The germline CDR1 and CDR2 sequences are MNHEY and SMNVEV (reference sequence). This CDR3 is built from 15 residues. The CDR3 DNA reads TGTGCCAGCAGGCCTCTGGGGGGGAGGTCGTATGGCTACACCTTC. The encoded protein is CASRPLGGRSYGYTF.

The chain employs TRBV29-1 and TRBJ1-2; no reliable D call. The V gene's germline CDR1 is SQVTM and CDR2 ANQGSEA. Trimming cost V 8 bases and J 2 bases, with 12 bases left between them. The CDR3 consists of 12 residues. The CDR3 protein is CSTMTENYGYTF. The CDR3 coding sequence is TGCAGCACCATGACGGAGAACTATGGCTACACCTTC.

DNA of the CDR3: TGTGCCAGCACCCTCGCGGGGTTTCGCGAGCAGTACTTC. It is translated as CASTLAGFREQYF. The chain joins TRBV28 to TRBJ2-7; perhaps TRBD2 as D (6 bases). Trimming took 7 bases from V and 6 from J, leaving 16 bases between them. The CDR3 runs to 13 residues. The germline gives CDR1 MDHEN, CDR2 SYDVKM.

This chain joins TRBV11-2 and TRBJ1-6; D gene ambiguous. V was cut by 3 bases and J by 10 bases, with 16 bases left in between. Germline lookup yields CDR1 SGHAT and CDR2 FQNNGV. CDR3 size: 15 residues. The CDR3 reads CASSFGPGSYSPLHF. CDR3 coding DNA: TGTGCCAGCAGCTTCGGTCCAGGATCTTACTCACCCCTCCACTTT. Full variable domain (rest looked up from reference TRBV11-2 and TRBJ1-6): EAGVAQSPRYKIIEKRQSVAFWCNPISGHATLYWYQQILGQGPKLLIQFQNNGVVDDSQLPKDRFSAERLKGVDSTLKIQPAKLEDSAVYLCASSFGPGSYSPLHFGNGTRLTVT.

The CDR3 sequence is CASSSGSGQGYGYTF. Here the CDR3 DNA reads TGCGCCAGCAGTTCTGGGAGCGGACAGGGCTATGGCTACACCTTC. The chain links TRBV5-1 to TRBJ1-2, with 8 bases matching TRBD1. Germline trimming cut 5 bases from V and 4 bases from J; bases unmatched to any gene: 10. CDR1 is SGHRS and CDR2 is YFSETQ in the germline V gene. This CDR3 region has 15 residues.

The sample holds one count of this clone. The chain carries TRBV29-1 and TRBJ2-7; 9 positions match TRBD1. The CDR3 loop spans 13 amino acids. Germline loops: CDR1 SQVTM, CDR2 ANQGSEA. Losses at the gene ends were 6 bases for V and 5 bases for J; bases not matched to a gene: 8. The CDR3 sequence: CSVVGTGQDEQYF. CDR3 nucleotides: TGCAGCGTCGTCGGGACAGGGCAAGACGAGCAGTACTTC.

The genes are TRBV7-2 and TRBJ1-5, with 8 bases aligning to TRBD1. This CDR3 is built from 16 residues. Looked up from germline, CDR1 is SGHTA and CDR2 is FQGNSA. The V and J ends lost 1 base and 1 base, in that order; junction bases with no gene match: 3. In nucleotides, the CDR3 is TGTGCCAGCAGCTTAGATCCAGGGGGCAGCAATCAGCCCCAGCATTTT. Translating gives CASSLDPGGSNQPQHF. The complete variable domain, with remaining parts taken from reference TRBV7-2 and TRBJ1-5, reads GAGVSQSPSNKVTEKGKDVELRCDPISGHTALYWYRQSLGQGLEFLIYFQGNSAPDKSGLPSDRFSAERTGGSVSTLTIQRTQQEDSAVYLCASSLDPGGSNQPQHFGDGTRLSIL.

The V call is TRBV15, the J call TRBJ1-4; 7 nucleotides match TRBD1. The trim removed 5 bases at V and 14 bases at J, leaving 8 bases unmatched. Germline assignment: CDR1 LNHNV and CDR2 YYDKDF (reference sequence). The CDR3 is 12 amino acids. The CDR3 loop is CATSLQGEGLFF. CDR3 nucleotides: TGTGCCACCAGCCTCCAGGGGGAAGGGCTGTTTTTT.

This chain connects TRBV7-2 to TRBJ2-3; D remains ambiguous. V lost 1 base, J lost 4 bases, and 6 bases lay in between. This CDR3 has 13 residues. Germline CDR1 SGHTA, CDR2 FQGNSA. In DNA, the CDR3 is TGTGCCAGCAGCTTAGGAAGCGCAGATACGCAGTATTTT. Translated, it gives CASSLGSADTQYF.

This chain connects TRBV6-4 to TRBJ2-1; 8 bases map to TRBD1. CDR1 and CDR2 from the germline V gene are MRHNA and SNTAGT. With V trimmed by 6 bases and J by 6 bases, 4 bases remained unmatched. CDR3 length: 13 amino acids. This CDR3 reads CASSYGTGNEQFF. The CDR3 DNA reads as TGTGCCAGCAGCTATGGGACAGGCAATGAGCAGTTCTTC.

This clone was seen once. This chain uses TRBV4-1 with TRBJ2-7, with 7 bases matching TRBD2. The germline CDR1 and CDR2 sequences are MGHRA and YSYEKL. This CDR3 region has 16 residues. V dropped 0 bases and J dropped 4; count of bases not matched to a gene: 9. CDR3: CASSQDWAAGIYEQYF. CDR3 DNA sequence: TGCGCCAGCAGCCAAGATTGGGCAGCGGGGATTTACGAGCAGTACTTC.

V usage is TRBV4-2 and J usage is TRBJ2-1; TRBD2 agrees at 10 bases. The CDR3 runs to 17 residues. V shed 0 bases and J 5 bases; nucleotides not matched to a gene: 7. Looked up from germline, CDR1 is LGHNA and CDR2 is YNFKEQ. This CDR3 is CASSQDGGLATNNEQFF. The CDR3 DNA reads TGTGCCAGCAGCCAAGATGGGGGACTAGCGACCAACAATGAGCAGTTCTTC.

The CDR3 region has the DNA TGTGCCAGCAGCTTAATACAGGGGAACTATGGCTACACCTTC. Translation: CASSLIQGNYGYTF. This chain uses TRBV11-3 with TRBJ1-2; 7 positions match TRBD1. Looked up from germline, CDR1 is SGHNT and CDR2 is YENEEA. This CDR3 has 14 residues. The junction had 2 bases not matched to a gene; V was cut back by 2 bases and J by 2 bases. The full variable domain, rest sourced from reference TRBV11-3 and TRBJ1-2, is EAGVVQSPRYKIIEKKQPVAFWCNPISGHNTLYWYLQNLGQGPELLIRYENEEAVDDSQLPKDRFSAERLKGVDSTLKIQPAELGDSAVYLCASSLIQGNYGYTFGSGTRLTVV.

For this clone: One junction end disagrees with the germline gene, perhaps due to a read error. The CDR3 DNA follows: TGTGCCAGCGTACCTAGCGGGGGCCCCGAGCGGTTCTTC. Translated: CASVPSGGPERFF. The rearrangement links TRBV7-9 to TRBJ2-1; the match to TRBD2 covers 10 bases. The CDR3 spans 13 residues. Germline-derived CDR1 and CDR2 are SEHNR and FQNEAQ (reference sequence).

The chain has TRBV2 and TRBJ2-1, with TRBD1 matching over 9 bases. V was clipped by 6 bases and J by 14 bases; unmatched bases: 5. The CDR3 length is 11 residues. Germline assignment: CDR1 SNHLY and CDR2 FYNNEI. This CDR3 is CASRTGQGKFF. DNA of the CDR3: TGTGCCAGCAGAACCGGACAGGGGAAGTTCTTC.

J is TRBJ2-3 and V is TRBV3-1 (or the pseudogene TRBV3-2); the match to TRBD2 covers 10 bases. CDR1 and CDR2 (germline): LGHDT, YNNKEL (reference sequence). This CDR3 contains 15 residues. The V gene end was trimmed by 5 bases and the J gene end by 10 bases; junction bases not matched to a gene: 12. The CDR3, as DNA: TGTGCCAGCAGCTTAAGCGGGGGGGCAACGGAGGCGCAGTATTTT. As protein: CASSLSGGATEAQYF.

The chain has TRBV5-1 and TRBJ2-3; the D gene is possibly TRBD2 (6 bases). This CDR3 is built from 16 residues. The ends were cut back, 0 bases at V and 1 base at J, with 12 bases in the middle. Germline V CDR1 and CDR2: SGHRS, YFSETQ. The CDR3 DNA is TGCGCCAGCAGCTTGGTGGGGGGTTGGGGCACAGATACGCAGTATTTT. Its translation: CASSLVGGWGTDTQYF.

This chain uses TRBV15 with TRBJ2-1; 9 nucleotides align to TRBD2. The junction had 12 bases not matched to a gene; V was cut back by 2 bases and J by 4 bases. Germline loops: CDR1 LNHNV, CDR2 YYDKDF (reference sequence). CDR3 size: 18 residues. The CDR3 spells CATSRKRTSGYYYNEQFF. CDR3 nucleotides: TGTGCCACCAGCAGAAAAAGAACTAGCGGGTACTATTACAATGAGCAGTTCTTC. Drawing the rest from reference TRBV15 and TRBJ2-1, the complete variable domain is DAMVIQNPRYQVTQFGKPVTLSCSQTLNHNVMYWYQQKSSQAPKLLFHYYDKDFNNEADTPDNFQSRRPNTSFCFLDIRSPGLGDTAMYLCATSRKRTSGYYYNEQFFGPGTRLTVL.

This chain links TRBV5-1 with TRBJ1-1; 10 bases are shared with TRBD1. CDR3 length: 16 amino acids. Germline CDR1 is SGHRS and CDR2 is YFSETQ. Germline trimming cut 0 bases from V and 4 bases from J; bases unmatched to any gene: 6. The CDR3 region is CASSLGPGQGTTEAFF. The CDR3 DNA reads as TGCGCCAGCAGCTTGGGTCCGGGACAGGGGACCACTGAAGCTTTCTTT.

V usage is TRBV19 and J usage is TRBJ2-2, with D possibly TRBD2 on 5 matching bases. CDR3 length: 14 residues. Germline V lookup: CDR1 LNHDA, CDR2 SQIVND (reference sequence). V lost 5 bases and J 7 bases, leaving 14 bases between the germline ends. The CDR3 loop is CASSPRVASGELFF. DNA of the CDR3: TGTGCCAGTAGTCCGAGGGTGGCGAGCGGGGAGCTGTTTTTT.

The chain joins TRBV15 to TRBJ1-5, with D tentatively TRBD1 (5 bases). The V gene's germline CDR1 is LNHNV and CDR2 YYDKDF (reference sequence). V was trimmed by 4 bases and J by 5 bases, leaving 21 bases between them. This CDR3 spans 17 amino acids. CDR3 sequence reads: CATSTLHIQGSHQPQHF. The CDR3 DNA sequence: TGTGCCACCAGCACTCTACATATCCAGGGTAGTCATCAGCCCCAGCATTTT.

The rearrangement joins TRBV30 to TRBJ1-6; possible D gene TRBD1, 5 bases. Germline V CDR1 and CDR2: GTSNPN, SVGIG (reference sequence). V shed 4 bases and J shed 4 bases, with 11 bases lying between them. The CDR3 runs to 14 residues. As DNA, the CDR3 is TGTGCCTGGAATAGGGGCGAGTATAATTCACCCCTCCACTTT. It specifies CAWNRGEYNSPLHF.

This rearrangement joins TRBV27 to TRBJ1-2; D might be TRBD1 (6 bases). With 3 bases removed from V and 7 bases from J, the gap between germline ends came to 12 bases. The CDR3 extends over 13 amino acids. Looked up from germline, CDR1 is MNHEY and CDR2 is SMNVEV (reference sequence). This chain's CDR3 is CASSFAEGVGYTF. The CDR3 nucleotides are TGTGCCAGCAGTTTCGCCGAGGGGGTTGGCTACACCTTC.

A note on this clone: Other DNA sequences in the sample encode the same CDR3. This rearrangement joins TRBV5-6 to TRBJ2-5; TRBD2 is a possible D gene (5 bases). CDR1 and CDR2 from the germline V gene are SGHDT and YYEEEE. There are 13 residues in the CDR3. The ends were cut back, 4 bases at V and 2 bases at J, with 9 bases in the middle. CDR3 DNA: TGTGCCAGCAGCCGAGACTATCAAGAGACCCAGTACTTC. Its translation: CASSRDYQETQYF. Full variable domain (rest looked up from reference TRBV5-6 and TRBJ2-5): DAGVTQSPTHLIKTRGQQVTLRCSPKSGHDTVSWYQQALGQGPQFIFQYYEEEERQRGNFPDRFSGHQFPNYSSELNVNALLLGDSALYLCASSRDYQETQYFGPGTRLLVL.

The V call is TRBV6-6, the J call TRBJ2-7; possible D gene TRBD2, 6 bases. This CDR3 spans 14 amino acids. Germline V gene data show CDR1 as MNHNY and CDR2 as SVGAGI (reference sequence). Trimming removed 6 bases at V and 7 bases at J, with 19 bases between. The CDR3 spells CASRTGTAKGEQYF. In DNA, the CDR3 is TGTGCCAGCAGGACCGGGACTGCTAAAGGGGAGCAGTACTTC.

V gene TRBV5-6 combines with J gene TRBJ2-7; 8 bases match TRBD1. The CDR3 is made up of 17 amino acids. The germline gives CDR1 SGHDT, CDR2 YYEEEE. V lost 1 base, J lost 1 base, and 10 bases stayed unmatched. This CDR3 reads CASSLRVGTGDSYEQYF. DNA of the CDR3: TGTGCCAGCAGCTTGAGGGTCGGGACAGGTGATTCCTACGAGCAGTACTTC. The full variable domain, in which reference TRBV5-6 and TRBJ2-7 provide the parts outside the CDR3, is DAGVTQSPTHLIKTRGQQVTLRCSPKSGHDTVSWYQQALGQGPQFIFQYYEEEERQRGNFPDRFSGHQFPNYSSELNVNALLLGDSALYLCASSLRVGTGDSYEQYFGPGTRLTVT.

The chain combines TRBV25-1 with TRBJ1-1; 8 bases fit TRBD1. The germline V gene has CDR1 MGHDK and CDR2 SYGVNS. V gave up 1 base and J gave up 4 bases; unmatched junction bases: 5. The CDR3 is 15 amino acids. The CDR3: CASSESSTGGTEAFF. In DNA, the CDR3 is TGTGCCAGCAGTGAATCGAGTACAGGGGGCACTGAAGCTTTCTTT.

V gene TRBV9 combines with J gene TRBJ2-3; perhaps TRBD2 as D (5 bases). Between the trimmed V and J ends, which lost 0 bases and 4 bases, there was a span of 12 bases. The germline gives CDR1 SGDLS, CDR2 YYNGEE. The CDR3 spans 15 residues. CDR3 nucleotides: TGTGCCAGCAGCGTAGAGGGTGTGAGGGCAGATACGCAGTATTTT. It specifies CASSVEGVRADTQYF. Complete variable domain (other parts from reference TRBV9 and TRBJ2-3): DSGVTQTPKHLITATGQRVTLRCSPRSGDLSVYWYQQSLDQGLQFLIQYYNGEERAKGNILERFSAQQFPDLHSELNLSSLELGDSALYFCASSVEGVRADTQYFGPGTRLTVL.

J is TRBJ2-7 and V is TRBV27; TRBD1 agrees at 7 bases. The CDR3 totals 13 residues. The germline V gene encodes CDR1 MNHEY and CDR2 SMNVEV (reference sequence). The V and J ends lost 6 bases and 10 bases, in that order; junction bases with no gene match: 12. CDR3 coding DNA: TGTGCCAGCAGCCTACTTGACAGGGAATTTCAGTACTTC. It specifies CASSLLDREFQYF.